This T cell receptor beta chain was recovered during a study of memory CD4+ T cells and cytomegalovirus serostatus. Study-level background: Of the healthy Belgian adults, 9 were CMV seropositive and 20 to 30 seronegative. Findings and limits, study-wide: CD4+ memory repertoires contained 67 of 164 reported CMV TCRbeta sequences. Repertoires predicted CMV serostatus with median bootstrapped AUC of roughly 0.95.

About this clone itself: The antigen remains unidentified.

Germline-derived CDR1 and CDR2 are SGHTA and FQGNSA. The V gene lost 4 bases and the J gene lost 2 bases, with 8 bases spanning the gap. The CDR3 covers 14 residues. TCRdb's copy holds only in-frame clones and misses some; the assay was immunoSEQ multiplex PCR. This sample has over 75,000 clones; 80% occur once, and the top ten carry 3.6%. The sort gate was single viable CD3+CD4+CD8-CD45RO+ cells for memory CD4+ T cells. After thawing, CD4+ T cells were positively selected. The V call is TRBV7-2, the J call TRBJ2-2; D is unresolved. The TCR was taken from an adult in good health and CMV-seropositive. Sequenced material: memory CD4+ T cells from blood. CDR3 residues: CASSWTENTGELFF. The CDR3 coding sequence is TGTGCCAGCAGCTGGACGGAAAACACCGGGGAGCTGTTTTTT. The variable domain in full, with the rest retrieved from reference TRBV7-2 and TRBJ2-2, is GAGVSQSPSNKVTEKGKDVELRCDPISGHTALYWYRQSLGQGLEFLIYFQGNSAPDKSGLPSDRFSAERTGGSVSTLTIQRTQQEDSAVYLCASSWTENTGELFFGEGSRLTVL.